A selection of T cell receptor beta chains follows, all from one sample in a study of CD8 T cells in Susac syndrome. TCRdb re-derived calls from the immunoSEQ multiplex PCR reads in MiXCR, one entry per CDR3 protein. The sample lists about 200,000 distinct CDR3 sequences; roughly 96% were seen once. Sequenced: CD4+ T cells from PBMCs. Receptors were obtained from a human donor with multiple sclerosis. CDR3s include the opening cysteine and the closing phenylalanine or tryptophan. A D gene is named only where the DNA matches it firmly. Clone size is shown for a subset of rows, as once, few, many or a class of expanded clone.

d_call j_call clone_size v_call cdr3_aa cdr3_nt
TRBD2 TRBJ2-7 - TRBV29-1 CSVDGPSGGSYEQYF TGCAGCGTTGATGGACCCAGCGGGGGCTCCTACGAGCAGTACTTC
TRBD2 TRBJ2-3 - TRBV3-1 CASSPSGRGTDTQYF TGTGCCAGCAGCCCGAGCGGGAGAGGCACAGATACGCAGTATTTT
- TRBJ2-1 - TRBV5-4 CASSGRYNEQFF TGTGCCAGCAGCGGGAGGTACAATGAGCAGTTCTTC
TRBD1 TRBJ2-1 - TRBV4-2 CASSYRDRGTYPNEQFF TGTGCCAGCAGCTATCGAGACAGGGGGACTTACCCTAATGAGCAGTTCTTC
- TRBJ1-4 - TRBV20-1 CSVPNATNEKLFF TGCAGCGTACCCAATGCAACTAATGAAAAACTGTTTTTT
- TRBJ1-2 once TRBV4-1 CASSQGTIPSYGYTF TGCGCCAGCAGCCAAGGAACGATCCCATCCTATGGCTACACCTTC
- TRBJ2-7 - TRBV12-5 CASEGLGLSYEQYF TGTGCTAGTGAGGGCCTGGGGCTATCCTACGAGCAGTACTTC
- TRBJ1-2 - TRBV12-3/TRBV12-4 CATYGGGNGYTF TGTGCCACCTACGGGGGGGGCAATGGCTACACCTTC
TRBD2 TRBJ2-7 - TRBV20-1 CSAGTSGGIEQYF TGCAGTGCTGGGACTAGCGGGGGGATCGAGCAGTACTTC
- TRBJ1-2 - TRBV12-3/TRBV12-4 CASSFKFQGSWDYGYTF TGTGCCAGCAGCTTCAAATTTCAGGGGTCGTGGGACTATGGCTACACCTTC
- TRBJ2-7 - TRBV30 CAWNQIGRGSYEQYF TGTGCCTGGAACCAAATCGGGAGAGGGTCCTACGAGCAGTACTTC
TRBD2 TRBJ2-1 - TRBV4-1 CASSQAETSPHGNEQFF TGCGCCAGCAGCCAAGCAGAGACTAGCCCCCATGGAAATGAGCAGTTCTTC
- TRBJ2-7 once TRBV18 CASSLVGEANEQYF TGTGCCAGCTCACTCGTCGGGGAAGCCAACGAGCAGTACTTC
TRBD1 TRBJ2-3 - TRBV19 CASSIPGQGKDTQYF TGTGCCAGTAGTATTCCGGGACAGGGCAAGGATACGCAGTATTTT
- TRBJ2-7 - TRBV11-2 CASSRRTESNEQYF TGTGCCAGCAGCCGGCGAACTGAGTCGAACGAGCAGTACTTC
- TRBJ2-7 - TRBV20-1 CSARGGPYEQYF TGCAGTGCTAGGGGGGGGCCCTACGAGCAGTACTTC
- TRBJ1-1 - TRBV10-2 CASSESRYTEAFF TGCGCCAGCAGTGAGAGCAGGTACACTGAAGCTTTCTTT
- TRBJ1-4 - TRBV30 CAWGPDANEKLFF TGTGCCTGGGGACCTGATGCTAATGAAAAACTGTTTTTT
- TRBJ2-1 - TRBV21-1 CASSRASGYNEQFF TGTGCCAGCAGCCGGGCTAGCGGGTACAATGAGCAGTTCTTC
- TRBJ2-1 - TRBV9 CASSVGWEIHNEQFF TGTGCCAGCAGCGTAGGCTGGGAGATCCACAATGAGCAGTTCTTC